A selection of T cell receptor beta chains follows, all from one sample in a study of cytomegalovirus exposure and HLA in healthy donors. Clones were read by immunoSEQ multiplex PCR, and TCRdb kept only the in-frame ones, dropping some. The sample includes some 92,000 clones, 70% to 85% of them seen just once. Sequencing input: PBMCs. These receptors originate from a man aged 30-40 years in good health and CMV-seronegative. CDR3s include the opening cysteine and the closing phenylalanine or tryptophan. D genes are given only for firm matches.

J | D | V | DNA | CDR3
TRBJ1-4 | - | TRBV6-5 | TGTGCCAGCCGAGTACAGGGAGAGAACGGAAAACTGTTTTTT | CASRVQGENGKLFF
TRBJ2-5 | TRBD2 | TRBV28 | TGTGCCAGCAGTACACCCCTCGGCGGGGGGCTAGAGACCCAGTACTTC | CASSTPLGGGLETQYF
TRBJ1-4 | TRBD1 | TRBV14 | TGTGCCAGCAGCCAGACAGGGGGCGGTGAAAAACTGTTTTTT | CASSQTGGGEKLFF
TRBJ1-1 | - | TRBV4-1 | TGCGCCAGCACCGGGGGGATTGGTAACACTGAAGCTTTCTTT | CASTGGIGNTEAFF
TRBJ1-1 | TRBD1 | TRBV29-1 | TGCAGCGGGGGACAGGGGGCGAACACTGAAGCTTTCTTT | CSGGQGANTEAFF
TRBJ2-3 | TRBD1 | TRBV28 | TGTGCCAGCAGTTCCGGGACAGGGGATACAGATACGCAGTATTTT | CASSSGTGDTDTQYF
TRBJ1-1 | TRBD1 | TRBV10-3 | TGTGCCATCAGTGAGTCGGGGACAGCGAACACTGAAGCTTTCTTT | CAISESGTANTEAFF
TRBJ2-7 | - | TRBV12-5 | TGTGCTAGTGGCACCGACAGCTCCTACGAGCAGTACTTC | CASGTDSSYEQYF
TRBJ1-1 | - | TRBV30 | TGTGCCTGGAGTGTCGCGCGCGAGAGGGGCGGGGACACTGAAGCTTTCTTT | CAWSVARERGGDTEAFF
TRBJ2-3 | - | TRBV5-1 | TGCGCCAGCAGATTTGGCCCGAGCACAGATACGCAGTATTTT | CASRFGPSTDTQYF
TRBJ1-2 | - | TRBV19 | TGTGCCAGTACCCTAGGGGCGGGGGGCCCCTATGGCTACACCTTC | CASTLGAGGPYGYTF